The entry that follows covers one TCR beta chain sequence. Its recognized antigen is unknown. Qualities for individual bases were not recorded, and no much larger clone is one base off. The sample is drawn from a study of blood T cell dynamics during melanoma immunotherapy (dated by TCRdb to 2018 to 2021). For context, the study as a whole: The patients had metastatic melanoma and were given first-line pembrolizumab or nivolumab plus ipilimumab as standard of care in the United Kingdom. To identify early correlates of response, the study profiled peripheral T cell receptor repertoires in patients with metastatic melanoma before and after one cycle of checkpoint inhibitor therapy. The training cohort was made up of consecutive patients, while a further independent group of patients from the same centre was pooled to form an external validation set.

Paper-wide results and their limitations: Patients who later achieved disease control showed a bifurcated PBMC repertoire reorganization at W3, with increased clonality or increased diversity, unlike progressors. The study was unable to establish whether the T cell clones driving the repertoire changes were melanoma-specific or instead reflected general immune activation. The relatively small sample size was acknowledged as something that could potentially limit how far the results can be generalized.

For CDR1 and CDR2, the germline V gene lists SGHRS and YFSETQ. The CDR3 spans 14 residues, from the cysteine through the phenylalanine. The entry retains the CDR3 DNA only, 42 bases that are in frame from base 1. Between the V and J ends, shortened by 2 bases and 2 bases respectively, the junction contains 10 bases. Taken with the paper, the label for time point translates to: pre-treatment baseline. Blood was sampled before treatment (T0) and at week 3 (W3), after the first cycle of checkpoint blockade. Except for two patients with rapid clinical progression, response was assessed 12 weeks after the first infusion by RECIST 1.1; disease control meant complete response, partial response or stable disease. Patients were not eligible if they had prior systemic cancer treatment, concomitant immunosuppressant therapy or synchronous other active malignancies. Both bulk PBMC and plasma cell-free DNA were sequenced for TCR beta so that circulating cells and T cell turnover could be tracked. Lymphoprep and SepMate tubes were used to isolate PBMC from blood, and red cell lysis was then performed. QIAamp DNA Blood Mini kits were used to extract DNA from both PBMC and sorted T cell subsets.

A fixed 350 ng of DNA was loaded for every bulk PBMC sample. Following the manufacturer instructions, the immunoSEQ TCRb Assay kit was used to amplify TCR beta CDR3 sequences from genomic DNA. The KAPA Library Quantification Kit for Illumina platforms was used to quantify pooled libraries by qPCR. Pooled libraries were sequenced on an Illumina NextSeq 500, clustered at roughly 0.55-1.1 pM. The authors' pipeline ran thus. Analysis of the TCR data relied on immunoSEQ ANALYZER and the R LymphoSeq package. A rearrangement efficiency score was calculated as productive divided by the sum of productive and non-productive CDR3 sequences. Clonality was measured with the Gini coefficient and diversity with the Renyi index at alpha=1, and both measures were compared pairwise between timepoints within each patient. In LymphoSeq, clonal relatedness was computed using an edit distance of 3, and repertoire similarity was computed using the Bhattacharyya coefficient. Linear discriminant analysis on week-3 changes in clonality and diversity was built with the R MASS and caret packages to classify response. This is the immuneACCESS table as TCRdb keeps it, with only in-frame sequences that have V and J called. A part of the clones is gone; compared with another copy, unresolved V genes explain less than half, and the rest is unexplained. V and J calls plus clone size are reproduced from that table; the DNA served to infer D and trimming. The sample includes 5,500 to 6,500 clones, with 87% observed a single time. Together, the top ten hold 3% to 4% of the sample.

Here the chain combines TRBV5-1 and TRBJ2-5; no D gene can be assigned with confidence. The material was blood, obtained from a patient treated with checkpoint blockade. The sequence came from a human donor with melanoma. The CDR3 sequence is CASSFQDPQETQYF. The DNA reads TGCGCCAGCAGCTTCCAGGACCCACAAGAGACCCAGTACTTC.